This T cell receptor (beta chain) is drawn from a study of vaccination effects on CD4 cells after COVID-19. Profiled with immunoSEQ multiplex PCR; TCRdb holds only in-frame clones, not every one. The sample carries 28,000 or so clones, roughly 80% recorded once. Remarks on this clone: Its antigen is unknown.

With the ViraFEST assay, the study expanded antigen-specific CD4+ T cells using viral peptide pools, then sequenced them. After less than 11 days in culture, the CD4+ T cells were isolated. The participants, recipients of two vaccine doses, got either BNT162b2 or mRNA-1273. Cultures got half-medium changes with IL-2 on days 3 and 7. Germline V gene data show CDR1 as GTSNPN and CDR2 as SVGIG (reference sequence). The J segment lost 2 bases and the V segment lost 3 bases, leaving 5 bases of the junction unmatched. The CDR3 runs 15 residues. The input for sequencing was CD4+ T cells from PBMCs cultured with HCoV-NL63 spike peptides, taken after COVID-19 vaccination. The receptor's source is a human donor who received a COVID-19 vaccine. Some clones in this sample may be carry-over from other donors' samples. The chain joins TRBV30 to TRBJ2-2; TRBD2 agrees at 8 bases. The CDR3 protein is CAWSRGGPNTGELFF. CDR3 coding DNA: TGTGCCTGGAGCCGCGGGGGGCCAAACACCGGGGAGCTGTTTTTT.